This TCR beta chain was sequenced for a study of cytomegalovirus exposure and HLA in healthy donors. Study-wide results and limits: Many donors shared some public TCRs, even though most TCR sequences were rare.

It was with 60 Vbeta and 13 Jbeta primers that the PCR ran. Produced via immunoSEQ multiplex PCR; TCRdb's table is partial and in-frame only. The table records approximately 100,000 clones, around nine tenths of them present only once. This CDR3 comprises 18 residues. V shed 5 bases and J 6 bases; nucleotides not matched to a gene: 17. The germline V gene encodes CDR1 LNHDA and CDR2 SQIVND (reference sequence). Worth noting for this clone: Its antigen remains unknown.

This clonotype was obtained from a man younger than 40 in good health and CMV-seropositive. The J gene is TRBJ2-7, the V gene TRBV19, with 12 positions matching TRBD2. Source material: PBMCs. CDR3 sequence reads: CASSPRLAGVRGVFEQYF. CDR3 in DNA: TGTGCCAGTAGTCCTCGACTAGCGGGAGTACGAGGAGTATTCGAGCAGTACTTC.